Listed here are 2 T cell receptor beta chains from one sample, sequenced in a study of CD8 T cells in ankylosing spondylitis. TCRdb re-called the 5' RACE reads through MiXCR, storing one row per CDR3 protein. In the table there are 240,000 or so distinct CDR3 sequences, roughly 10% of which are singletons. The specimen was blood, either unsorted or a sorted T cell fraction (not recorded which). These receptors all come from a male donor with ankylosing spondylitis or in good health (not recorded which).

This clonotype has at least ten counts. The J gene is TRBJ2-7, the V gene TRBV6-5; a possible D gene is TRBD1 (5 bases). Trimming removed 0 bases from V and 1 base from J, with 13 bases in between. Germline loops: CDR1 MNHEY, CDR2 SVGAGI. The CDR3 runs 16 residues. The CDR3 protein is CASSYSQGKSSYEQYF. As DNA, the CDR3 is TGTGCCAGCAGTTACTCCCAGGGAAAGTCTTCCTACGAGCAGTACTTC.

This clonotype has only a few counts. This chain joins TRBV6-5 and TRBJ2-5, with 7 bases aligning to TRBD2. After removal of 3 bases from V and 1 base from J, the junction contained 5 bases not matched to a gene. Germline V gives CDR1 MNHEY, CDR2 SVGAGI. The CDR3 runs 15 residues. The CDR3 loop is CASSYAGELQETQYF. CDR3 bases: TGTGCCAGCAGTTATGCGGGAGAGCTCCAAGAGACCCAGTACTTC.